These 16 T cell receptor beta chains were all obtained from the same sample, sequenced in a study of T cells in Graves' hyperthyroidism and ophthalmopathy. The source material, RNA transcripts, was used to amplify TCR beta CDR3 regions. First-round RT-PCR of the TCR CDR3 relied on the HTBI primer set. TCRdb reprocessed the multiplex PCR reads with MiXCR, giving one entry per CDR3 protein. The profile shows roughly 500,000 distinct CDR3 sequences, around 42% of them singletons. Sequencing input: peripheral blood or thyroid tissue (not recorded which). The receptor source for this set is an adult woman with Graves' disease, either hyperthyroidism or ophthalmopathy (not recorded which).

This clonotype has a count of ten or more. J is TRBJ1-3 and V is TRBV19; D is undetermined. The CDR3 runs to 17 residues. V lost 6 bases to trimming and J lost 0 bases, with 18 bases between them. The V gene's germline CDR1 is LNHDA and CDR2 SQIVND (reference sequence). The CDR3: CASSVRAHQTSGNTIYF. The CDR3 nucleotides read TGTGCCAGTAGCGTCCGGGCCCACCAAACCTCTGGAAACACCATATATTTT.

This chain links TRBV6-1 with TRBJ1-1; a weak D match, TRBD1 (5 bases). The CDR3 consists of 14 residues. Germline lookup yields CDR1 MNHNS and CDR2 SASEGT. Trimming took off 6 bases at V and 11 bases at J, with 22 bases between the two ends. CDR3 sequence reads: CASSFRPGGRRAFF. The CDR3 DNA reads as TGTGCCAGCAGCTTCCGACCGGGGGGACGTCGGGCTTTCTTT.

The rearrangement uses TRBV5-6 and TRBJ1-2, with D possibly TRBD1 on 5 matching bases. This CDR3 has 15 residues. Per germline, CDR1 SGHDT and CDR2 YYEEEE. The germline V and J ends were trimmed by 0 bases and 4 bases, with 13 bases remaining between them. The CDR3 nucleotides are TGTGCCAGCAGCTTGGATGCCAGGGTGGTCTATGGCTACACCTTC. It codes for CASSLDARVVYGYTF.

This clonotype was counted between two and nine times. The V gene is TRBV2, the J gene TRBJ1-2; no firm D call. The V and J ends lost 2 bases and 4 bases respectively, with 11 bases between them. This CDR3 has 14 residues. Germline V CDR1 and CDR2: SNHLY, FYNNEI. The CDR3 nucleotides are TGTGCCAGCAGTGAATCGCGCCAGTCCTATGGCTACACCTTC. Translated, it gives CASSESRQSYGYTF.

This clonotype has a count of ten or more. This chain joins TRBV10-1 and TRBJ2-6, with D perhaps TRBD1 (5 bases). The germline CDR1 and CDR2 sequences are WNHNN and SYGVQD (reference sequence). V lost 3 bases and J 0 bases, leaving 15 bases between the germline ends. The CDR3 sequence is 18 residues long. CDR3: CASSDTGRAYSGANVLTF. The CDR3 DNA follows: TGCGCCAGCAGTGATACCGGCAGGGCTTACTCTGGGGCCAACGTCCTGACTTTC.

The rearrangement joins TRBV5-1 to TRBJ2-3; D perhaps matches TRBD1 (6 bases). The CDR3 runs to 14 residues. The germline CDR1 and CDR2 sequences are SGHRS and YFSETQ. Trimming cost V 5 bases and J 3 bases, with 13 bases left between them. The DNA of the CDR3 is TGCGCCAGCAGTCCGGGACACAAAACAGATACGCAGTATTTT. The encoded protein is CASSPGHKTDTQYF. The variable domain in full, with the rest retrieved from reference TRBV5-1 and TRBJ2-3, is KAGVTQTPRYLIKTRGQQVTLSCSPISGHRSVSWYQQTPGQGLQFLFEYFSETQRNKGNFPGRFSGRQFSNSRSEMNVSTLELGDSALYLCASSPGHKTDTQYFGPGTRLTVL.

This clonotype came up many times. Relative to the germline gene, one junction end is altered; a read error may explain this. The chain employs TRBV7-7 and TRBJ1-1; TRBD1 is a possible D gene (5 bases). The CDR3 spans 13 residues. The germline V gene encodes CDR1 SSHAT and CDR2 FNYEAQ (reference sequence). CDR3 nucleotide sequence: TGTGCTAGCAGCCCGGGACCGAACACTGAAGCTTTCTTT. As protein: CASSPGPNTEAFF.

This sequence joins TRBV10-3 and TRBJ2-6; weak D call: TRBD1 (5 bases). The V and J ends lost 5 bases and 4 bases respectively, with 6 bases between them. Germline loops: CDR1 ENHRY, CDR2 SYGVKD. The CDR3 is made up of 13 amino acids. In DNA, the CDR3 is TGTGCCATCAGTAGACAGGGGGCCAACGTCCTGACTTTC. It is translated as CAISRQGANVLTF.

This clonotype was seen repeatedly, ten times or more. The chain is built from TRBV19 and TRBJ1-5; D uncertain. The germline V and J ends were trimmed by 1 base and 7 bases, with 8 bases remaining between them. There are 13 residues in the CDR3. Germline V gene sequence: CDR1 LNHDA, CDR2 SQIVND (reference sequence). The CDR3, as DNA: TGTGCCAGTAGTATAGGGGCGTGGCAGCCCCAGCATTTT. It codes for CASSIGAWQPQHF.

This clonotype was seen repeatedly, ten times or more. The rearrangement uses TRBV5-6 and TRBJ1-2, with D tentatively TRBD1 (5 bases). The ends were cut back, 2 bases at V and 8 bases at J, with 10 bases in the middle. The CDR3 runs to 12 residues. Germline assignment: CDR1 SGHDT and CDR2 YYEEEE. The CDR3 nucleotides read TGTGCCAGCAGCTTTGGGGGGGACGGCTACACCTTC. Translation: CASSFGGDGYTF. Using reference TRBV5-6 and TRBJ1-2 for the parts outside the CDR3, the full variable domain is DAGVTQSPTHLIKTRGQQVTLRCSPKSGHDTVSWYQQALGQGPQFIFQYYEEEERQRGNFPDRFSGHQFPNYSSELNVNALLLGDSALYLCASSFGGDGYTFGSGTRLTVV.

This clonotype has only a few counts. This sequence joins TRBV6-2 or TRBV6-3 and TRBJ2-7, with D perhaps TRBD1 or TRBD2 (5 bases each). Germline V gene data show CDR1 as MNHEY and CDR2 as SVGEGT. Trimming stripped 6 bases from V and 3 bases from J, with 21 bases between. The CDR3 is 16 residues long. The CDR3 spells CASRTGTPLDFYEQYF. The CDR3 DNA is TGTGCCAGCAGAACCGGGACCCCATTAGACTTCTACGAGCAGTACTTC.

At least ten counts were recorded for this clonotype. The chain recombines TRBV7-9 with TRBJ2-2, with 9 bases identical to TRBD2. The CDR3 runs to 16 residues. The germline V gene encodes CDR1 SEHNR and CDR2 FQNEAQ (reference sequence). V lost 5 bases to trimming and J lost 2 bases; unmatched junction nucleotides: 6. The CDR3 is CASSPPGLANTGELFF. The CDR3 DNA is TGTGCCAGCAGCCCTCCGGGACTAGCCAACACCGGGGAGCTGTTTTTT.

The chain employs TRBV10-3 and TRBJ2-7; 11 bases fit TRBD2. This CDR3 has 14 amino acids. CDR1 and CDR2 from the germline V gene are ENHRY and SYGVKD. J gave up 5 bases and V 7 bases, and 7 bases lay outside the gene matches. CDR3 region: CAITSLAGEDEQYF. The CDR3 DNA sequence: TGTGCCATCACCTCACTAGCGGGAGAGGACGAGCAGTACTTC.

Ten or more counts support this clonotype. The chain recombines TRBV12-3 or TRBV12-4 with TRBJ1-1; 9 bases match TRBD1. The CDR3 runs 15 residues. Trimming cost V 7 bases and J 1 base; bases outside gene matches: 7. As DNA, the CDR3 is TGTGCCAGCACCCGACCGGGACAGGGGAACACTGAAGCTTTCTTT. Amino acid sequence: CASTRPGQGNTEAFF.

About this clonotype: This clone may be a read error of a much larger clone one base away. This chain links TRBV12-3 or TRBV12-4 with TRBJ1-1; D unresolved. The CDR3 consists of 13 residues. The CDR3 DNA reads as TGTGTCAGCAGTTCTTCTGGAACGGGTGGGGCTTTCTTT. Protein: CVSSSSGTGGAFF.

The V and J genes are TRBV29-1 and TRBJ1-2; D gene ambiguous. Germline loops: CDR1 SQVTM, CDR2 ANQGSEA. The CDR3 extends over 11 amino acids. Trimming pared 5 bases from V and 8 bases from J, leaving 12 bases between. CDR3 in amino acids: CSVSRAGGYTF. As DNA, the CDR3 is TGCAGCGTTTCGAGGGCCGGGGGCTACACCTTC.